The clone carrying this T cell receptor beta chain was found a few times. Synthesis of cDNA was carried out by template-switch 5'RACE. The reaction used 10-nucleotide random UMIs. TCRdb ran MiXCR on the 5' RACE reads and lists one entry per CDR3 protein. The repertoire has tens of thousands of distinct CDR3 sequences, approximately 13% of them found once; the top ten carry 9.5% to 12%. The time point is: longitudinal time-point 3. The study used blood bank volunteers in Maryland, USA, as healthy controls. The starting material, 2 million PBMCs stored at -80 C, gave rise to the unsorted libraries. The data were obtained in a study of neurological immune-mediated disorders. The receptor comes from a man aged 30 to 45 in good health. The specimen was PBMCs.

The CDR3 DNA sequence: TGTGCCAGCAGCTTGGGACAGCCGGGGAGCGATGAGCAGTTCTTC. Its translation: CASSLGQPGSDEQFF. The chain carries TRBV7-3 and TRBJ2-1; 7 bases match TRBD1. The junction had 10 bases not matched to a gene; V was cut back by 3 bases and J by 8 bases. Germline CDR1 and CDR2: SGHTA and FQGTGA. This CDR3 contains 15 residues.